These 5 T cell receptor beta chains came from one sample sequenced in a study of tissue T cells after allogeneic stem cell transplantation (dated 2022 in TCRdb). Receptor libraries were prepared by the immunoSEQ multiplex PCR assay. Drawn from immuneACCESS, this table holds only the in-frame rearrangements with V and J called that TCRdb kept. Clones are partly lost; checked studies trace under half to an unresolved V gene and leave the rest unexplained. The table for this sample lists over 45,000 clones; over 70% of them were counted only once. The ten largest clones capture approximately 0.59% of the sample. Specimen: sorted cells pooled from one or two spleens. These TCRs come from a pool of C57BL/6 mice in good health.

Notes on this clone: The listed genes are named as in mouse. The sequenced fragment ends 1 residue before the CDR3 boundary, so the rest is inferred from the germline J gene. The chain is built from TRBV3 and TRBJ2-7; TRBD2 agrees at 11 bases. The CDR3 is made up of 15 amino acids. V lost 5 bases, J lost 7 bases, and 10 bases stayed unmatched. Germline V lookup: CDR1 SNHLY, CDR2 FYNGKV (reference sequence). The sequenced CDR3 bases are TGTGCCAGCAGCCCGAGGACTGGGGGGAGTATGGAACAGTAC. This encodes CASSPRTGGSMEQY. The whole CDR3 region reads CASSPRTGGSMEQYF. Full variable domain (missing parts from reference TRBV3 and TRBJ2-7): GPKVLQIPSHQIIDMGQMVTLNCDPVSNHLYFYWYKQILGQQMEFLVNFYNGKVMEKSKLFKDQFSVERPDGSYFTLKIQPTALEDSAVYFCASSPRTGGSMEQYFGPGTRLTVL.

This clone was detected only a few times. Genes and germline are mouse. Read sequence stops 1 residue before the CDR3 end, and the germline J gene provides the missing end. The V and J genes are TRBV19 and TRBJ2-7; TRBD2 matches at 10 bases. Germline trimming cut 6 bases from V and 0 bases from J; bases unmatched to any gene: 3. The CDR3 runs to 14 residues. Germline-derived CDR1 and CDR2 are FNHDT and SITEND (reference sequence). CDR3 region: CASIDWGVSYEQYF. The sequenced CDR3 bases are TGTGCCAGCATCGACTGGGGGGTCTCCTATGAACAGTAC.

Notes on this clone: Gene names are mouse gene names. From the germline J gene comes the end of the CDR3, since the read stops 1 residue before it. The V and J genes are TRBV13-1 and TRBJ1-2, with D possibly being TRBD1 (6 bases). Germline V lookup: CDR1 NSHNY, CDR2 SYGAGN. Trimming took 5 bases from V and 0 from J, leaving 11 bases between them. The CDR3 runs to 14 residues. The sequenced part of the CDR3 DNA is TGTGCCAGCAGATTGGGACAAACAAACTCCGACTACACC. It is translated as CASRLGQTNSDYT. Given in full, the CDR3 is CASRLGQTNSDYTF.

Regarding this clone: Genes and germline come from the mouse. The read ends 1 residue shy of where the CDR3 ends; the end is completed using the germline J gene. The V gene is TRBV13-2, the J gene TRBJ1-1; 10 bases fit TRBD1. This CDR3 is built from 13 residues. Germline lookup yields CDR1 NNHNN and CDR2 SYGAGS (reference sequence). The J segment lost 3 bases and the V segment lost 5 bases, leaving 1 base of the junction unmatched. Partial CDR3 DNA: TGTGCCAGCGGGACAGGGGGCGACACAGAAGTCTTC. Translating it yields CASGTGGDTEVF. The entire CDR3 protein reads CASGTGGDTEVFF.

On this clone: Gene names denote mouse genes. The read finishes 1 residue shy of the CDR3 end, and the germline J gene is used to complete it. The genes are TRBV13-3 and TRBJ2-5, with a tentative D call TRBD1 (5 bases). This CDR3 is 15 amino acids long. Germline lookup yields CDR1 NNHDY and CDR2 SYVADS. Trimming left V 1 base short and J 0 bases short, with 9 bases between. CDR3: CASSDRTFNQDTQYF. Incomplete CDR3 DNA: TGTGCCAGCAGTGATAGGACATTTAACCAAGACACCCAGTAC. Together with reference TRBV13-3 and TRBJ2-5, the CDR3 gives the full variable domain: EAAVTQSPRSKVAVTGGKVTLSCHQTNNHDYMYWYRQDTGHGLRLIHYSYVADSTEKGDIPDGYKASRPSQENFSLILELASLSQTAVYFCASSDRTFNQDTQYFGPGTRLLVL.